The clone carrying this T cell receptor beta chain was picked up one time. These data are taken from a study of cytomegalovirus exposure and HLA in healthy donors. The CDR3 has 15 amino acids. J was trimmed by 15 bases and V by 4 bases; bases with no gene match: 18. The V gene's germline CDR1 is SGHRS and CDR2 YFSETQ. Use of 60 Vbeta and 13 Jbeta primers characterized the PCR. Some clones are missing from TCRdb's copy, which holds only in-frame ones; the method was immunoSEQ multiplex PCR. Of 150,000 to 200,000 clones listed, less than 90% are singletons. The V and J genes are TRBV5-1 and TRBJ2-2; the match to TRBD2 covers 7 bases. The sequence came from a male donor in good health and CMV-seropositive. The sequencing input was PBMCs. Here the CDR3 reads CASSSSLGGSAYVFF. The CDR3 coding sequence is TGCGCCAGCAGCAGCTCCCTGGGCGGGAGTGCCTACGTGTTTTTT.